The sample holds one count of the clone carrying this T cell receptor beta chain. This sample is part of a study of low-dose radiotherapy and immunotherapy resistance in tumors. Across the whole study: Patients were on oral aspirin 300 mg taken daily for four cycles from cycle 1 day 1.

Germline assignment: CDR1 SGHRS and CDR2 YFSETQ. This CDR3 spans 15 amino acids. Trimming stripped 4 bases from V and 5 bases from J, with 15 bases between. Donors were treated with nivolumab, ipilimumab, aspirin, and low-dose cyclophosphamide and radiotherapy. Solid tumors that lacked tumor-infiltrating lymphocytes and were advanced were present in eligible patients. First-strand cDNA relied on TRAV- and TRBV-specific primers spanning alpha and beta chains. It was with a constant-region primer and a V-primer adapter that TCRs were amplified over approximately 20 PCR cycles. Each CDR3 protein gets one entry after TCRdb re-called the reads with MiXCR. Of roughly 8,300 distinct CDR3 sequences detected, about 67% appear once; the ten largest clones hold 8.7%.

The TCR comes from a human donor with advanced metastatic prostate, ovarian, gallbladder or colorectal cancer (not recorded which). This table probably holds off-target reads from a library built for another chain. V usage is TRBV5-1 and J usage is TRBJ1-4; perhaps TRBD1 as D (6 bases). CDR3 in amino acids: CASSLQDRSNEKLFF. The DNA of the CDR3 is TGCGCCAGCAGCCTTCAGGACAGATCCAATGAAAAACTGTTTTTT. The complete variable domain, with remaining parts taken from reference TRBV5-1 and TRBJ1-4, reads KAGVTQTPRYLIKTRGQQVTLSCSPISGHRSVSWYQQTPGQGLQFLFEYFSETQRNKGNFPGRFSGRQFSNSRSEMNVSTLELGDSALYLCASSLQDRSNEKLFFGSGTQLSVL.